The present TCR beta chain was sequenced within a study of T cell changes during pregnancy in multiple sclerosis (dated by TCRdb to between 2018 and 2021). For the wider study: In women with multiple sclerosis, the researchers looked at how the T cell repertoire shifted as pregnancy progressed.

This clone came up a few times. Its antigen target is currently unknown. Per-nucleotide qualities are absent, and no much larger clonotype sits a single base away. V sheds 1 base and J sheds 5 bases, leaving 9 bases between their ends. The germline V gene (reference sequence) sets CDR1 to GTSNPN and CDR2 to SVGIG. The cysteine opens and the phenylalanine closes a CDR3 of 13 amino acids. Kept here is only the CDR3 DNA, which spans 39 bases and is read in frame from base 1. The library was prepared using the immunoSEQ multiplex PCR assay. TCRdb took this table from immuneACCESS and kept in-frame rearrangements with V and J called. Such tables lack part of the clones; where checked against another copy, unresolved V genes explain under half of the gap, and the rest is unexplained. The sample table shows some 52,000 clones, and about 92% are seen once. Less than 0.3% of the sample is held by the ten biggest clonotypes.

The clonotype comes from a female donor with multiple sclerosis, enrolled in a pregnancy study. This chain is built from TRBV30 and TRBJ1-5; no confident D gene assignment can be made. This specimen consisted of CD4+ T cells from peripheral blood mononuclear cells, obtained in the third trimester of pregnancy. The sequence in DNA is TGTGCCTGGAGTGCACACGGGGATCAGCCCCAGCATTTT. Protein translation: CAWSAHGDQPQHF.